The 25 T cell receptor beta chains below were found in one sample sequenced in a study of T cell repertoires in cytomegalovirus infection. TCRdb used MiXCR to reprocess the reads, holding one entry per CDR3 protein. This repertoire shows more than 650,000 distinct CDR3 sequences, 35% to 40% found once; its top ten account for 2.5% to 3.5%. The sequencing sample was made of PBMCs. The receptors derive from a human donor in good health (CMV status not recorded). Some clones in this sample may be carry-over from other donors' samples.

This clonotype has a handful of counts. The V gene is TRBV20-1, the J gene TRBJ1-5; tentative D call: TRBD1 (5 bases). Trimming took off 6 bases at V and 1 base at J, with 10 bases between the two ends. The CDR3 is 13 amino acids. The germline V gene has CDR1 DFQATT and CDR2 SNEGSKA (reference sequence). The CDR3 here is CSAEGQSNQPQHF. The CDR3 DNA sequence: TGCAGTGCCGAGGGGCAGAGCAATCAGCCCCAGCATTTT.

As for this clonotype: A read error may explain this, as a much larger clone is one base away. This chain uses TRBV7-6 with TRBJ2-1, with 7 positions matching TRBD2. The CDR3 runs to 16 residues. Looked up from germline, CDR1 is SGHVS and CDR2 is FNYEAQ. The CDR3 nucleotides read TGTGCCAGCCGCTTGCCGGGGGGAGGGGCCGACAATGAGCAGTTCTTC. It is translated as CASRLPGGGADNEQFF. The whole variable domain, remainder taken from reference TRBV7-6 and TRBJ2-1, is GAGVSQSPRYKVTKRGQDVALRCDPISGHVSLYWYRQALGQGPEFLTYFNYEAQQDKSGLPNDRFSAERPEGSISTLTIQRTEQRDSAMYRCASRLPGGGADNEQFFGPGTRLTVL.

This clonotype appeared a few times. The V call is TRBV20-1, the J call TRBJ2-3, with TRBD1 matching over 10 bases. The CDR3 has 14 amino acids. The ends lost 5 bases at V and 6 bases at J; junction bases unmatched: 8. The germline V gene encodes CDR1 DFQATT and CDR2 SNEGSKA (reference sequence). The CDR3 is CSAAPGTGVDTQYF. The DNA for the CDR3 is TGCAGTGCTGCCCCCGGGACAGGGGTCGATACGCAGTATTTT.

This chain links TRBV7-4 with TRBJ1-1; D remains unclear. The CDR3 contains 14 residues. The V end was cut by 1 base, the J end by 6 bases, with 12 bases between. The germline CDR1 and CDR2 sequences are SGHVT and SQSDAQ. This chain's CDR3 is CASSLGEGLAEAFF. The CDR3 DNA reads as TGTGCCAGCAGCTTAGGGGAGGGTTTAGCTGAAGCTTTCTTT. Together with reference TRBV7-4 and TRBJ1-1, the CDR3 gives the full variable domain: GAGVSQSPRYKVAKRGRDVALRCDSISGHVTLYWYRQTLGQGSEVLTYSQSDAQRDKSGRPSGRFSAERPERSVSTLKIQRTEQGDSAVYLCASSLGEGLAEAFFGQGTRLTVV.

A single count supports this clonotype. V is TRBV5-1 and J is TRBJ2-5; 7 nucleotides line up with TRBD1. The germline V gene encodes CDR1 SGHRS and CDR2 YFSETQ. Trimming took 3 bases from V and 5 from J; bases not matched to a gene: 10. The CDR3 spans 15 residues. CDR3 DNA sequence: TGCGCCAGCAGCTCGCTGGACAGGCCAAGGGAGACCCAGTACTTC. It is translated as CASSSLDRPRETQYF.

As for this clonotype: The junction and the germline gene differ at one end; a read error may be behind it. The rearrangement links TRBV7-2 to TRBJ2-7, with TRBD1 matching 10 bases. Germline V lookup: CDR1 SGHTA, CDR2 FQGNSA. The CDR3 has 15 residues. The CDR3 DNA is TGTGCCAGAAGCTTATATGGGACAGGGGTCTACGAGAAGTACTTC. Amino acid sequence: CARSLYGTGVYEKYF.

This sequence joins TRBV6-1 and TRBJ1-1; a weak D match, TRBD1 (5 bases). Germline V gene data show CDR1 as MNHNS and CDR2 as SASEGT. Trimming removed 6 bases at V and 3 bases at J, with 14 bases between. This CDR3 is built from 14 residues. CDR3 sequence (DNA): TGTGCCAGCAGGGGACGGAGAAGGGACACTGAAGCTTTCTTT. This translates into CASRGRRRDTEAFF.

The chain has TRBV27 and TRBJ1-2; 8 bases are a match to TRBD1. V shed 6 bases and J 4 bases; nucleotides not matched to a gene: 10. The CDR3 runs to 15 residues. The V gene's germline CDR1 is MNHEY and CDR2 SMNVEV (reference sequence). DNA of the CDR3: TGTGCCAGCAGCTCCACAGGGGGTCCCATCTATGGCTACACCTTC. Residues: CASSSTGGPIYGYTF.

This clonotype was observed a few times. This rearrangement joins TRBV29-1 to TRBJ1-1; TRBD1 is a possible D gene (5 bases). Germline V lookup: CDR1 SQVTM, CDR2 ANQGSEA. The CDR3 has 14 amino acids. Trimming shortened V by 4 bases and J by 1 base, and 13 bases separated the two germline ends. The CDR3 here is CSVGGGSWNTEAFF. For the CDR3, the DNA is TGCAGCGTTGGGGGGGGGTCGTGGAACACTGAAGCTTTCTTT.

Details on this clonotype: The CDR3 ends on some other residue instead of the conserved phenylalanine or tryptophan, so this is likely a read error. J is TRBJ2-1 and V is TRBV6-2 or TRBV6-3, with 13 bases fitting TRBD2. Losses at the gene ends were 7 bases for V and 0 bases for J; bases not matched to a gene: 3. CDR3 size: 16 residues. Germline-derived CDR1 and CDR2 are MNHEY and SVGEGT. The CDR3 here is CASIRTSGSSYNEQFL. The CDR3 coding sequence is TGTGCCAGCATCCGGACTAGCGGGAGCTCCTACAATGAGCAGTTCTTA.

The chain joins TRBV25-1 to TRBJ2-7, with 14 bases identical to TRBD2. V lost 1 base, J lost 0 bases, and 5 bases stayed unmatched. CDR3 length equals 18 residues. Germline V gives CDR1 MGHDK, CDR2 SYGVNS. CDR3 sequence reads: CASSEWETSGRDSYEQYF. The CDR3 DNA is TGTGCCAGCAGTGAATGGGAGACTAGCGGGAGGGACTCCTACGAGCAGTACTTC.

The chain carries TRBV28 and TRBJ2-7; D is undetermined. This CDR3 spans 15 amino acids. Trimming shortened V by 3 bases and J by 3 bases, and 15 bases separated the two germline ends. Germline V CDR1 and CDR2: MDHEN, SYDVKM. CDR3 coding DNA: TGTGCCAGCAGTTTTTATGTGGGCCATATCTACGAGCAGTACTTC. Its translation is CASSFYVGHIYEQYF.

Many counts were recorded for this clonotype. The rearrangement links TRBV7-2 to TRBJ2-6; possible D gene TRBD2, 7 bases. The CDR3 runs 16 residues. Germline assignment: CDR1 SGHTA and CDR2 FQGNSA. The ends were cut back, 5 bases at V and 2 bases at J, with 13 bases in the middle. CDR3 protein: CASSTLGGPGANVLTF. CDR3 bases: TGTGCCAGCAGCACTCTGGGGGGGCCTGGGGCCAACGTCCTGACTTTC.

The chain's CDR3 is CASSEFPRDTDTQYF. The CDR3 nucleotides read TGTGCCAGCAGTGAGTTTCCACGGGACACAGATACGCAGTATTTT. The chain carries TRBV6-1 and TRBJ2-3; D may be TRBD2 (5 bases). The germline V and J ends were trimmed by 3 bases and 2 bases, with 12 bases remaining between them. Germline CDR1 is MNHNS and CDR2 is SASEGT. The CDR3 runs to 15 residues.

The chain is built from TRBV6-8 and TRBJ2-2; the D gene is possibly TRBD1 (5 bases). Per the germline V gene, CDR1 is MNHGY and CDR2 is SAAAGT. The CDR3 is 15 amino acids. With 6 bases removed from V and 7 bases from J, the gap between germline ends came to 18 bases. Written as DNA, the CDR3 is TGTGCCAGCAGCCGGATACAGGTGCCTGGCGGGGAGCTGTTTTTT. It yields the protein CASSRIQVPGGELFF.

This clonotype was seen more than once but under ten times. The chain is built from TRBV29-1 and TRBJ1-1, with TRBD1 identical over 7 bases. The CDR3 spans 13 residues. CDR1 and CDR2 (germline): SQVTM, ANQGSEA. Trimming removed 7 bases from V and 5 bases from J; junction bases left unmatched: 10. DNA for the CDR3: TGCAGCGACGCAACAGGGGCACGGACTGAAGCTTTCTTT. Translating gives CSDATGARTEAFF.

The V call is TRBV28, the J call TRBJ2-2; 7 nucleotides align to TRBD2. The CDR3 is 15 residues long. In germline, CDR1 is MDHEN, CDR2 SYDVKM. The trim removed 8 bases at V and 1 base at J, leaving 7 bases unmatched. The CDR3 nucleotides read TGTGCCAGCTGCAAAGCGGGGAAGAACACCGGGGAGCTGTTTTTT. Residues: CASCKAGKNTGELFF.

The genes are TRBV28 and TRBJ2-2; 8 positions match TRBD2. J was trimmed by 1 base and V by 3 bases; bases with no gene match: 4. Germline V gene lookup returns CDR1 MDHEN and CDR2 SYDVKM. The CDR3 loop spans 16 amino acids. This CDR3 is CASSLWAGGNTGELFF. CDR3 coding DNA: TGTGCCAGCAGTTTGTGGGCGGGGGGGAACACCGGGGAGCTGTTTTTT. The whole variable domain, filled in from reference TRBV28 and TRBJ2-2, reads DVKVTQSSRYLVKRTGEKVFLECVQDMDHENMFWYRQDPGLGLRLIYFSYDVKMKEKGDIPEGYSVSREKKERFSLILESASTNQTSMYLCASSLWAGGNTGELFFGEGSRLTVL.

The chain has TRBV27 and TRBJ2-7; TRBD2 matches at 7 bases. V gave up 6 bases and J gave up 7 bases; unmatched junction bases: 15. The CDR3 length is 15 residues. The V gene's germline CDR1 is MNHEY and CDR2 SMNVEV (reference sequence). This CDR3 reads CASSSGGGPLGEQYF. CDR3 coding DNA: TGTGCCAGCAGCTCCGGGGGAGGGCCTTTAGGGGAGCAGTACTTC.

A few counts support this clonotype. The chain has TRBV20-1 and TRBJ1-2; 9 nucleotides line up with TRBD1. J gave up 6 bases and V 6 bases, and 11 bases lay outside the gene matches. The CDR3 spans 14 residues. The V gene's germline CDR1 is DFQATT and CDR2 SNEGSKA (reference sequence). The CDR3 coding sequence is TGCAGTGCCTTACTACAGGGGGCAGGAGATGGCTACACCTTC. Its translation is CSALLQGAGDGYTF.

This clonotype was detected once. The genes are TRBV19 and TRBJ2-1; 7 nucleotides line up with TRBD1. Germline CDR1 LNHDA, CDR2 SQIVND (reference sequence). V shed 5 bases, J shed 7 bases, and the junction held 11 bases outside the gene matches. The length of the CDR3 is 15 residues. CDR3 sequence (DNA): TGTGCCAGTAGTCTCCGACAGGGTCCACTAAATGAGCAGTTCTTC. It encodes CASSLRQGPLNEQFF.

A note on this clonotype: The junction departs from the called germline gene at one end, perhaps through a read error. This chain uses TRBV6-5 with TRBJ2-2; D not certain. Germline V gives CDR1 MNHEY, CDR2 SVGAGI. This CDR3 has 12 amino acids. CDR3 DNA sequence: TGTGACAGCTCCCCCAGCACCGGGGAGCTGTTTTTT. This sequence encodes CDSSPSTGELFF.

This clonotype was seen a handful of times. V usage is TRBV19 and J usage is TRBJ2-1; the D is unclear. Trimming shortened V by 0 bases and J by 0 bases, and 12 bases separated the two germline ends. CDR3 length: 17 amino acids. Germline V gives CDR1 LNHDA, CDR2 SQIVND (reference sequence). CDR3 protein: CASSIDVGGASYNEQFF. Here the CDR3 DNA reads TGTGCCAGTAGTATAGATGTCGGCGGAGCCTCCTACAATGAGCAGTTCTTC.

In its sample, this clonotype was seen a few times. The chain joins TRBV13 to TRBJ2-5; 7 nucleotides line up with TRBD1. With V trimmed by 5 bases and J by 4 bases, 4 bases remained unmatched. The CDR3 loop spans 13 amino acids. Looked up from germline, CDR1 is PRHDT and CDR2 is FYEKMQ (reference sequence). DNA for the CDR3: TGTGCCAGCAGCGACAGGGCCGGAGAGACCCAGTACTTC. It specifies CASSDRAGETQYF.

The rearrangement joins TRBV6-5 to TRBJ1-6, with D maybe TRBD1 (6 bases). There are 15 residues in the CDR3. Germline loops: CDR1 MNHEY, CDR2 SVGAGI. V shed 2 bases and J shed 7 bases, with 12 bases lying between them. The CDR3 here is CASSYTGTGNSPLHF. The CDR3 nucleotides read TGTGCCAGCAGTTACACAGGGACGGGGAATTCACCCCTCCACTTT.